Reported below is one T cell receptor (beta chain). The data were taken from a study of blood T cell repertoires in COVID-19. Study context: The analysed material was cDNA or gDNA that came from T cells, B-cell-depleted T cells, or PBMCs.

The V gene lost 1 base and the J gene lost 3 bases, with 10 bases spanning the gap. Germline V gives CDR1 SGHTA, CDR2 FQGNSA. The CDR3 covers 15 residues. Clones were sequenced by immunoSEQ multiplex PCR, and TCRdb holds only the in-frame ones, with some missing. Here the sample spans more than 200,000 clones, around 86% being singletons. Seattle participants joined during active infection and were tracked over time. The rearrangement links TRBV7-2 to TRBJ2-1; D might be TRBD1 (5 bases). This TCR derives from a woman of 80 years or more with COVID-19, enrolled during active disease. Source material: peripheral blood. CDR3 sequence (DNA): TGTGCCAGCAGCTTAGACAGGCCCCTCTACAATGAGCAGTTCTTC. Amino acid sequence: CASSLDRPLYNEQFF.